This entry concerns a single T cell receptor beta chain. Its target is unknown. The V and J ends lost 0 bases and 9 bases respectively, with 15 bases between them. Germline lookup yields CDR1 LNHDA and CDR2 SQIVND (reference sequence). The CDR3 is 16 amino acids. MiXCR was run by TCRdb on the 5' RACE reads, yielding one entry per CDR3 protein. Counted here are around 550,000 distinct CDR3 sequences, roughly 15% occurring once; the ten biggest clones make up more than 0.4%. The data originate from a study of identical twins. Whole-study results and caveats: Part of the zero-insertion signal could reflect confounding by invariant MAIT and iNKT cells. Excess sharing by twins proved weaker in beta out-of-frame sequences.

In addition, the sample was reused for a study of yellow fever vaccine responses in identical twins. As that study records: Twins showed a vaccine T cell response that reportedly seemed partly convergent, partly personalized.

Sample: CD4+ T cells sorted from blood. The rearrangement uses TRBV19 and TRBJ1-6; TRBD1 might be the D (6 bases). The source is a woman aged 18-29 years in good health. CDR3 residues: CASSIDPAGETSPLHF. The DNA for the CDR3 is TGTGCCAGTAGTATAGATCCGGCAGGGGAAACTTCACCCCTCCACTTT.